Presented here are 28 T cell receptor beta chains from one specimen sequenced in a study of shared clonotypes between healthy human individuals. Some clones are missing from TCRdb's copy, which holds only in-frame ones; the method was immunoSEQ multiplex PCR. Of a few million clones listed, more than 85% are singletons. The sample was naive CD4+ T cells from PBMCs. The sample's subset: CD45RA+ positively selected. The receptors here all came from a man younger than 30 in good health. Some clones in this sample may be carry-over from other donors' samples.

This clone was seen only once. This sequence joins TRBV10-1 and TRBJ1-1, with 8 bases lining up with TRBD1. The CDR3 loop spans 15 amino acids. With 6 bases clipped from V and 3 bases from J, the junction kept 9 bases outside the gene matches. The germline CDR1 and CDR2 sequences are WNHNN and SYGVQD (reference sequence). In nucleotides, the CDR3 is TGCGCCAGCAGACCCCCCAGGGGGCAGTACACTGAAGCTTTCTTT. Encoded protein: CASRPPRGQYTEAFF.

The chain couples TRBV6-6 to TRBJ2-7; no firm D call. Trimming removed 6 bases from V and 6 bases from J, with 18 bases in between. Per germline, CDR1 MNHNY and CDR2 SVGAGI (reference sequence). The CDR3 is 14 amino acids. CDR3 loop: CASSLSGSPGEQYF. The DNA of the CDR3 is TGTGCCAGCAGCCTATCGGGCTCCCCGGGCGAGCAGTACTTC.

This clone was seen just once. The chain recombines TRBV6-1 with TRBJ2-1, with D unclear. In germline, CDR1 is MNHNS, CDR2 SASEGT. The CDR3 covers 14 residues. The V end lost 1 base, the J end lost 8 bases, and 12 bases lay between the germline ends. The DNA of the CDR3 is TGTGCCAGCAGTGAAGTATTCATTAAGGATGAGCAGTTCTTC. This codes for CASSEVFIKDEQFF.

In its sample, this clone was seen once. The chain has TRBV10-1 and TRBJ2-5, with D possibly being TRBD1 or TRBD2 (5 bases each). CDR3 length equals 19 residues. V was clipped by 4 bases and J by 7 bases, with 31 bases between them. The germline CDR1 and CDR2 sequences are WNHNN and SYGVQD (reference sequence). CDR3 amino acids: CASSVGRALSKGPWPTQYF. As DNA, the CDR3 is TGCGCCAGCAGTGTAGGCAGGGCTTTATCTAAGGGACCTTGGCCGACCCAGTACTTC.

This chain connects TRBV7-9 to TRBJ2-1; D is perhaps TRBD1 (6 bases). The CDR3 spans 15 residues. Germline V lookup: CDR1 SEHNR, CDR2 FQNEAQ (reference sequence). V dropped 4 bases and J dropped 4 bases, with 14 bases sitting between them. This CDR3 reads CASSSVRGLYNEQFF. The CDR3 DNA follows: TGTGCCAGCAGCTCCGTCAGGGGTCTTTACAATGAGCAGTTCTTC.

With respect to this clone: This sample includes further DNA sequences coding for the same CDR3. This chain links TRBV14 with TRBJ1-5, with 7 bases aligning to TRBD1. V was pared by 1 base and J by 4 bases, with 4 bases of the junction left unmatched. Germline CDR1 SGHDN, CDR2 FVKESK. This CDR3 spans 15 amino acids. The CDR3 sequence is CASSQGGTVNQPQHF. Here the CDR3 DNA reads TGTGCCAGCAGCCAAGGGGGGACAGTTAATCAGCCCCAGCATTTT.

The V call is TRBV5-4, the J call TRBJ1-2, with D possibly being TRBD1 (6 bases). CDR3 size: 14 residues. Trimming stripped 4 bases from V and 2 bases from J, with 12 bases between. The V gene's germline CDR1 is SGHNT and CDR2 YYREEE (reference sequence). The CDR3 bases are TGTGCCAGCAGCGTGGACGGGGGCAACTATGGCTACACCTTC. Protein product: CASSVDGGNYGYTF.

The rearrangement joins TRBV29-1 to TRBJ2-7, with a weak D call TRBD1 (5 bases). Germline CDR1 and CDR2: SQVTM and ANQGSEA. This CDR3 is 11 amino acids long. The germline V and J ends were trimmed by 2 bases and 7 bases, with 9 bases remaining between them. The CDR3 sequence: CSVERGREQYF. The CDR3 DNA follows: TGCAGCGTTGAAAGGGGTCGGGAGCAGTACTTC.

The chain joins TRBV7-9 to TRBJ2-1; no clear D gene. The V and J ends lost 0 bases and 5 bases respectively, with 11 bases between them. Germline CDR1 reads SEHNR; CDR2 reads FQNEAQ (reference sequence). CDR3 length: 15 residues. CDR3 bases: TGTGCCAGCAGCTTAGCGCTTACTGCCAACAATGAGCAGTTCTTC. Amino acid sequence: CASSLALTANNEQFF.

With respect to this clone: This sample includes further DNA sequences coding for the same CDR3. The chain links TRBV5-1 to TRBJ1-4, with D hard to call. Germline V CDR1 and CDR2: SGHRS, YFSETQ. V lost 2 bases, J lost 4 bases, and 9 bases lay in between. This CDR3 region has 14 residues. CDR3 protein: CASSFGGDNEKLFF. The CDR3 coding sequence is TGCGCCAGCAGCTTCGGTGGAGATAATGAAAAACTGTTTTTT. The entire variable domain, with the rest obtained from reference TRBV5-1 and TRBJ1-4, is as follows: KAGVTQTPRYLIKTRGQQVTLSCSPISGHRSVSWYQQTPGQGLQFLFEYFSETQRNKGNFPGRFSGRQFSNSRSEMNVSTLELGDSALYLCASSFGGDNEKLFFGSGTQLSVL.

The CDR3 here is CASSEDQRDKGTDTQYF. The CDR3 nucleotides read TGTGCCAGCAGTGAAGACCAACGGGACAAGGGCACAGATACGCAGTATTTT. The rearrangement uses TRBV2 and TRBJ2-3; D might be TRBD1 (6 bases). Germline V CDR1 and CDR2: SNHLY, FYNNEI. The CDR3 spans 17 residues. The V and J ends lost 1 base and 1 base respectively, with 15 bases between them.

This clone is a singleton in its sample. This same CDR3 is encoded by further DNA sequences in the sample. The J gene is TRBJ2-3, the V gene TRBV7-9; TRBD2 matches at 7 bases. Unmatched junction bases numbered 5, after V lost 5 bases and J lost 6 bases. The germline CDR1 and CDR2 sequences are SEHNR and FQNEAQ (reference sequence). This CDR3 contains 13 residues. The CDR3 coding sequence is TGTGCCAGCAGCCCTAGCGGAGCGGATACGCAGTATTTT. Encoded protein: CASSPSGADTQYF.

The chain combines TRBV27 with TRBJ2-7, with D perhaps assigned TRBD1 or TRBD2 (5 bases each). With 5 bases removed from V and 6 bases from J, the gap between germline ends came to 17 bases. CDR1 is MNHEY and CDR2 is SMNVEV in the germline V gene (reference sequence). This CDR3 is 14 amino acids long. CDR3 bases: TGTGCCAGCAGTCCAGGGAATCCGGGGCGCGAGCAGTACTTC. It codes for CASSPGNPGREQYF.

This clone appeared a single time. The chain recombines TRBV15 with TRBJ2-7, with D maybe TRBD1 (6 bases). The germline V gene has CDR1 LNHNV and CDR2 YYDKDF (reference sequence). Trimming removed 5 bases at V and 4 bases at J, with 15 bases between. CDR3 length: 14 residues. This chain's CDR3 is CATSVGPDRYEQYF. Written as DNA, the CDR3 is TGTGCCACCAGCGTAGGGCCCGACAGGTACGAGCAGTACTTC.

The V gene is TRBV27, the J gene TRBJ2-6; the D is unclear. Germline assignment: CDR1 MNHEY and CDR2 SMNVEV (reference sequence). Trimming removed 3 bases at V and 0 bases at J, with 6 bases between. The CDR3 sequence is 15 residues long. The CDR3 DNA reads TGTGCCAGCAGTTTTTGGGACTCTGGGGCCAACGTCCTGACTTTC. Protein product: CASSFWDSGANVLTF.

The CDR3 nucleotides read TGTGCCAGCAGCCCAACAGTTACCAACAATGAGCAGTTCTTC. Its translation: CASSPTVTNNEQFF. This chain joins TRBV11-3 and TRBJ2-1, with D unresolved. The CDR3 consists of 14 residues. Germline CDR1 is SGHNT and CDR2 is YENEEA. V lost 5 bases to trimming and J lost 5 bases, with 13 bases between them.

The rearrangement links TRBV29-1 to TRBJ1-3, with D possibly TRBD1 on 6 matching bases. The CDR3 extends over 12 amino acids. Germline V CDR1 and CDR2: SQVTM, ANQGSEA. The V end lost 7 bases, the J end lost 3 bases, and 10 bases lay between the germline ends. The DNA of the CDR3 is TGCAGCGCCGGGACACTTGGAAACACCATATATTTT. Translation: CSAGTLGNTIYF. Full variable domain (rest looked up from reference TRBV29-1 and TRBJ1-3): SAVISQKPSRDICQRGTSLTIQCQVDSQVTMMFWYRQQPGQSLTLIATANQGSEATYESGFVIDKFPISRPNLTFSTLTVSNMSPEDSSIYLCSAGTLGNTIYFGEGSWLTVV.

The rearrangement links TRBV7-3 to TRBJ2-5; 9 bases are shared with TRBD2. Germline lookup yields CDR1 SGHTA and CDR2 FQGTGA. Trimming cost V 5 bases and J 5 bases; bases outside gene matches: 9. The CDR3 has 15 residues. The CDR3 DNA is TGTGCCAGCAGCCTTAGCGGGAGTATCCGGGAGACCCAGTACTTC. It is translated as CASSLSGSIRETQYF.

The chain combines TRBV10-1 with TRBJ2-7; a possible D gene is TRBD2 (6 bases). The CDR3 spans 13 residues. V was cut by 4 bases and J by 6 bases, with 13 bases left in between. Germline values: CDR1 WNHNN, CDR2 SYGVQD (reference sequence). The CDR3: CASSGGTVAEQYF. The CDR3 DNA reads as TGCGCCAGCAGTGGGGGGACTGTTGCCGAGCAGTACTTC.

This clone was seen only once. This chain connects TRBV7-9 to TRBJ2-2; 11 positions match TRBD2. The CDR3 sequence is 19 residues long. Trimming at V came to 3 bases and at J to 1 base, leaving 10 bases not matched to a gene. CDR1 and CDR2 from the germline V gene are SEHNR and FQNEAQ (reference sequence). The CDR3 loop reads CASSFTGTSGSMNTGELFF. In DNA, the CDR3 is TGTGCCAGCAGCTTTACTGGGACTAGCGGAAGTATGAACACCGGGGAGCTGTTTTTT. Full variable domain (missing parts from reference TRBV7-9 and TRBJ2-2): DTGVSQNPRHKITKRGQNVTFRCDPISEHNRLYWYRQTLGQGPEFLTYFQNEAQLEKSRLLSDRFSAERPKGSFSTLEIQRTEQGDSAMYLCASSFTGTSGSMNTGELFFGEGSRLTVL.

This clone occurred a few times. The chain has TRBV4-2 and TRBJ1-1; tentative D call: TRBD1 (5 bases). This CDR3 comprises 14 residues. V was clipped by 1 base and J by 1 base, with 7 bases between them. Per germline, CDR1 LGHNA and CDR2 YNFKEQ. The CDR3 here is CASSQGTQNTEAFF. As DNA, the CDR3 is TGTGCCAGCAGCCAAGGGACACAGAACACTGAAGCTTTCTTT.

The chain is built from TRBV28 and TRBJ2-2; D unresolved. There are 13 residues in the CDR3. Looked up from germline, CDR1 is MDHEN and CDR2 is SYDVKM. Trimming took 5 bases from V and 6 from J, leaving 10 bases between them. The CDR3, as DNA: TGTGCCAGCAGTCCCCGGACCGCCGGGGAGCTGTTTTTT. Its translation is CASSPRTAGELFF.

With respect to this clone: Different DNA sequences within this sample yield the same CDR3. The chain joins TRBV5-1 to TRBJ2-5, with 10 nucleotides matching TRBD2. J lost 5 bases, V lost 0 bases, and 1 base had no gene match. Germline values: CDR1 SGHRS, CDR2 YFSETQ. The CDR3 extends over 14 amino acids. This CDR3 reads CASSLASGSETQYF. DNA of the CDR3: TGCGCCAGCAGCTTGGCTAGCGGGAGTGAGACCCAGTACTTC.

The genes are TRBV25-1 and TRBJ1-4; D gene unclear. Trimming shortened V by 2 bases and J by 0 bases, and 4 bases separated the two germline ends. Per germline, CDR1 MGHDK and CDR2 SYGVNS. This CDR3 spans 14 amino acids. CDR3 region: CASSERPTNEKLFF. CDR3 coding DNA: TGTGCCAGCAGTGAAAGACCAACTAATGAAAAACTGTTTTTT.

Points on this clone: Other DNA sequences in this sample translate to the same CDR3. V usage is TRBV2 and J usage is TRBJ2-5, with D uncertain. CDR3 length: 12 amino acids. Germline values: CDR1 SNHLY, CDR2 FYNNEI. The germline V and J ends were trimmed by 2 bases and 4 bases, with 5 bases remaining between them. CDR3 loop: CASSEYAETQYF. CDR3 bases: TGTGCCAGCAGTGAATACGCAGAGACCCAGTACTTC.

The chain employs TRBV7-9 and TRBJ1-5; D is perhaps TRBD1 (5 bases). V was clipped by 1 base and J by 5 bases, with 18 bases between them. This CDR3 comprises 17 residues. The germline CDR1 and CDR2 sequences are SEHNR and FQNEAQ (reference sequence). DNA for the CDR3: TGTGCCAGCAGCTTAGGGCCCCCCTGGGCAGGGTATCAGCCCCAGCATTTT. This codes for CASSLGPPWAGYQPQHF.

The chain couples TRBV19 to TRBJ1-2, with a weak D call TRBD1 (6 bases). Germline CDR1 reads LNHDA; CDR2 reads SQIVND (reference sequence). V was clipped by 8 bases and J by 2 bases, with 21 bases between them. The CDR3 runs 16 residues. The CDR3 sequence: CASRGGRARGNYGYTF. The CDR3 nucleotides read TGTGCCAGTCGGGGGGGCAGGGCGCGCGGAAACTATGGCTACACCTTC.

CDR3 residues: CASSSTSGSTFEQYF. The CDR3 nucleotides read TGTGCCAGCAGTTCGACTAGCGGGAGTACTTTCGAGCAGTACTTC. The chain joins TRBV11-2 to TRBJ2-7; 12 bases are a match to TRBD2. This CDR3 is 15 amino acids long. V lost 6 bases to trimming and J lost 6 bases; unmatched junction nucleotides: 9. Germline CDR1 SGHAT, CDR2 FQNNGV.